This T cell receptor (beta chain) came from a study of CD8 T cells in Susac syndrome. Across the study: Intravenous immunoglobulin alone or corticosteroids were being given to patients with Susac syndrome at blood draw, unless they were therapy-naive.

General observations from the study: The authors found approximately 15 Susac-specific public clones in total CD8+ repertoires and several in CD8+ TEMRA repertoires. The study found that Susac CD8+ clonal expansion peaked in TEMRA cells and active patients.

It was with random hexamers that roughly 0.45 to 1 ug RNA was reverse transcribed. The amplification used immunoSEQ multiplex PCR on TCR beta CDR3; it spanned 54 Vbeta and 13 Jbeta. In TCRdb, the immunoSEQ multiplex PCR reads were re-called with MiXCR into one record per CDR3 protein. Among about 76,000 distinct CDR3 sequences listed, 93% were seen once. On this clonotype: Its antigen is unknown.

The source of this sequence is a human donor with Susac syndrome. The sequenced material came from CD8+ T cells from PBMCs.

The CDR3 DNA sequence: TGTGCCAGCTCTCCGGACAGCGCTAATGAAAAACTGTTTTTT. Protein sequence: CASSPDSANEKLFF. The genes are TRBV18 and TRBJ1-4, with D maybe TRBD1 (6 bases). The CDR3 is 14 amino acids. Trimming removed 6 bases from V and 3 bases from J, with 11 bases in between. CDR1 and CDR2 from the germline V gene are KGHSH and LQKENI.